This T cell receptor (beta chain) was retrieved from a study of blood T cells in healthy people across ages (dated by TCRdb to about 2015). Context from the whole study: In model experiments, roughly one uniquely barcoded TCR beta cDNA molecule per two T cells was captured by template switching. The donors were split into four age groups: young (average approximately 16 years), middle-aged (roughly 39), aged (about 62) and long-lived (82). For two donors (one aged 18 to 30 and one aged 80 or older), the study analyzed two additional independent replicas of 1 million unique cDNA reads from the same blood draw. Using deep sequencing normalized with unique cDNA molecular identifiers, the study measured how TCR beta repertoire diversity changes with age. To avoid experimental bias, donors of different ages were distributed randomly across sequencing lanes. The research as a whole found: Observed TCR beta diversity per million T cells fell roughly linearly with age, and a significant reduction was already apparent by age about 36. Estimates of total diversity from one million sequenced T cells were regarded as lower bounds and underestimates. Compared with the aged group, more naive CD4+ T cells, fewer expanded clones and increased TCR diversity were shown by the long-lived group, suggesting age selection. Because profiling used bulk unsorted PBMCs, naive and antigen-experienced compartments could not be compared conclusively. The percentage of naive T cells measured by flow cytometry correlated strongly with observed TCR beta diversity. The CMV infection status of donors was not known, potentially confounding age-related changes in expanded clonotypes.

Concerning this clonotype: Its antigen specificity is not known. A much larger clonotype is one base distant, so this may be a read error.

CDR1 is given as SGHTA and CDR2 as FQGNSA, both from the germline V gene. The CDR3, cysteine through phenylalanine, is 15 amino acids long. The sequence is cut down to CDR3 DNA, 45 bases in frame from base 1. Library preparation employed 5' RACE. The sequencing machine was an Illumina HiSeq 2500. A second PCR of roughly 7 to 11 cycles was performed with a sample-barcoded 5' primer and a J-beta primer mix. A unique molecular identifier was introduced onto each TCR beta cDNA molecule by a template-switch 5' adaptor carrying 12 random nucleotides. At least 2.5 million CDR3-containing paired-end reads were obtained from each sample. All of the RNA was converted into first-strand cDNA using the Mint cDNA synthesis kit, with a TRBC-specific oligonucleotide serving as the primer. All cDNA was treated with uracil-DNA glycosylase and then went through a first 18-cycle PCR with the universal primers M1SS and BC2_uni_R. The study's processing was this. For normalization, 1 million high-quality reads, each with a distinct molecular identifier, were randomly selected from each sample. Instead of being binned into consensus sequences, reads with shared molecular identifiers were discarded. MiTCR, with a Q25 quality threshold and the strictest error-elimination algorithm, was used for CDR3 identification, clonotype clustering and error correction. Lower-bound total TCR beta diversity was estimated with a nonparametric unseen species model using Euler transformation. TCRdb took the public reads, trimmed them with fastp at Q25, ran MiXCR for clone calling and kept in-frame beta chains. Duplicate CDR3 protein sequences are folded into a single record with the most common DNA and genes. The V and J calls and clone size come from TCRdb's table, not from the authors' own analysis. The sample contains about 780,000 distinct CDR3 sequences, 35% to 60% of them found a single time. Together, the top ten hold approximately 18% of the sample.

Systemically healthy Caucasian individuals from Russia, approximately 39 in total and aged roughly 6 to 95 years, were included as donors. Each donor gave around 9 milliliters of peripheral blood, collected into EDTA-treated Vacutainer tubes. Ficoll-Paque density-gradient centrifugation was used to isolate PBMCs, with at least 6.5 million per sample. Trizol reagent was used to extract total RNA from the PBMCs, yielding at least 5.5 micrograms per sample. Naive CD45RAhigh/CD27high T cell percentages were measured by flow cytometry on a PBMC aliquot from every donor. The TCR was taken from an elderly man in good health. Material for sequencing was blood. The chain is assembled from TRBV7-2 and TRBJ2-3; matching of 6 bases hints at TRBD2 as the D gene. The CDR3 here reads CASSEGLPETDAQYF. The nucleotide sequence reads as follows: TGTGCCAGCAGCGAGGGACTCCCGGAGACAGATGCGCAGTATTTT.